This TCR beta chain was obtained from a study of vaccination and CD4 T cells after COVID-19 (dated by TCRdb to about 2022). Some background on the complete study: Six males and four females were included in the convalescent cohort, with two Hispanic individuals, seven Caucasians, two Asians and one multiracial person represented. Participants got two doses of the Pfizer-BioNTech BNT162b2 vaccine (n=8) or two doses of the Moderna mRNA-1273 vaccine (n=2). Post-COVID blood samples from convalescent patients were collected a median of approximately 93 days after diagnosis, with a range of roughly 30 to 170 days. Post-vaccine blood samples were collected a median of approximately 68 days after the second vaccine dose, ranging from roughly 13 to 250 days. The cultures were stimulated with overlapping spike peptide pools from SARS-CoV-2 and from the common cold coronaviruses HCoV-NL63, HCoV-OC43 and HCoV-229E. As controls, cultures received a CEFX viral epitope pool (the positive control), an HIV-1 Nef peptide pool (the negative control), or no peptide at all. The spike-specific CD4+ TCR repertoire was compared before and after mRNA vaccination in 10 to 11 COVID-19 convalescent patients and a handful of infection-naive healthy vaccine recipients. An earlier paper using these donors assessed, at the TCR clonotype level, memory CD4+ T cell crossreactivity between SARS-CoV-2 and common cold coronavirus spike proteins.

Points the paper makes about the study in general: In convalescent patients, a median 86.3% of post-vaccine SARS-CoV-2-reactive clones were detected only after vaccination, suggesting vaccine-specific priming. The number of convalescent patients in the study was relatively small, and the study did not examine early timepoints following natural infection. Of the vaccine-specific clones found in convalescent patients, nearly all (304 of 307) were mono-reactive for SARS-CoV-2 spike instead of being cross-reactive with common cold coronaviruses. The median number of SARS-CoV-2-reactive clonotypes rose from about 19 after infection to around 40 after vaccination, but the change was not significant.

CDR1 SGDLS and CDR2 YYNGEE are derived from the germline V gene. The V end loses 4 bases and the J end loses 0 bases, and a stretch of 13 bases separates them. CDR3 length: 16 amino acids, cysteine to phenylalanine. Only CDR3 DNA remains: 48 bases, in frame from the first base. On this clonotype itself: There is no known antigen for this receptor. No much larger clonotype is one base removed from it; base qualities were not supplied.

The intended sense of this specimen's treatment or condition label: roughly ten-day PBMC culture with coronavirus spike peptide pools or control peptides (ViraFEST assay). CD4+ T cells from unexposed donors were collected before the COVID-19 pandemic (2011-2018). The ViraFEST assay was used in the study, in which antigen-specific T cells were expanded with peptide pools and expanded clonotypes were subsequently identified by TCR sequencing. Each well held roughly 2 million PBMCs cultured in IMDM containing approximately 5% human AB serum and approximately 10 IU/ml IL-2, with 7.5 to 10 ug/ml peptide pools added. On days 3 and 7, half of the culture medium was replaced with fresh IL-2-containing medium. Once the cells had been in culture for around ten days, the EasySep CD4+ T cell isolation kit was used to isolate CD4+ T cells by negative selection. As cell numbers permitted, CD4+ T cells from unexposed donors were tested for reactivity to SARS-CoV-2 S and N and to four common cold coronavirus spike pools. Ficoll-Paque Plus gradient centrifugation was used to isolate PBMCs from whole blood, and the isolated PBMCs were then either used fresh or cryopreserved at -140C. Triplicate wells were generally used for each culture condition. The leukapheresis product for the unexposed donors was obtained through commercial purchase.

Library method: PCR. DNA from cultured CD4+ T cells was subjected to TCR sequencing with the Oncomine TCR Beta short-read assay at the Johns Hopkins FTIC core. The QIAamp micro DNA kit was used to extract genomic DNA from the cultured CD4+ T cells. Oncomine TCR Beta libraries made from cultured CD4+ T cells were pooled using unique dual indexes and sequenced on an Illumina iSeq 100. In the source study's methods: Non-productive sequences were filtered out, and CDR3s that did not start with C, did not end with F or W, or were shorter than 7 amino acids were discarded. Antigen-specific clonotypes were identified using the MANAFEST web application through comparison of peptide-stimulated wells with reference and other culture wells. An FDR below 0.05, an odds ratio above 5, and a productive frequency above 0.1% in at least two of three replicate wells were required for clones to be considered positive. Clonotypes that were significantly expanded in both SARS-CoV-2 spike wells and at least one common cold coronavirus spike condition were defined as cross-reactive. Similarity between CDR3 sequences was evaluated in R version 3.6.1 using Levenshtein distances (stringdist) and unrooted phylogenetic trees (ape). Using fastp trimming at Q25 and MiXCR clonotype assembly, TCRdb reanalyzed the public sequencing data and kept in-frame beta chains. Records with the same CDR3 protein are collapsed into one entry carrying the most frequent genes and DNA. TCRdb, not the original authors, processed these V and J calls. The sample table records some 1,000 distinct CDR3 sequences; 17% of these occur just once. The ten biggest clones cover 40% to 55% of the sample.

The sequencing sample was made of CD4+ T cells from blood, cultured in vitro. This clonotype originated in a human donor in good health. Recombination connected TRBV9 to TRBJ2-2, with the D segment identity uncertain. For the CDR3, the sequence is CASSPRHIANTGELFF. The DNA sequence is as follows: TGTGCCAGCAGCCCCCGACACATCGCGAACACCGGGGAGCTGTTTTTT.